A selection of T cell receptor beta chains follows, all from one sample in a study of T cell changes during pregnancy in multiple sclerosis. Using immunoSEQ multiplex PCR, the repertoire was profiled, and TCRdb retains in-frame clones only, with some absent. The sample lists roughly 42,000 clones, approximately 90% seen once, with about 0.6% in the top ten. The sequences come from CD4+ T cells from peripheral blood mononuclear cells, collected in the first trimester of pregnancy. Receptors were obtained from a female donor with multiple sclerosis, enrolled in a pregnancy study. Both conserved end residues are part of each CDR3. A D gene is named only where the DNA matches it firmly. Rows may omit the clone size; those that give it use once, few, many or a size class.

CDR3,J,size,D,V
CASSTQGRPYSGANVLTF,TRBJ2-6,few,.,TRBV5-4
CASSLAGGVTGELFF,TRBJ2-2,once,TRBD2,TRBV7-3
CASSSRLAGGINYNEQFF,TRBJ2-1,.,TRBD2,TRBV7-9
CSVTPLGQGLNYGYTF,TRBJ1-2,.,TRBD1,TRBV29-1
CASSPTSGSPETQYF,TRBJ2-5,.,TRBD2,TRBV9
CASSRDRVTDTQYF,TRBJ2-3,.,TRBD1,TRBV2
CASSQEDGQSNIQYF,TRBJ2-4,.,.,TRBV4-1
CASSQNRLVEETQYF,TRBJ2-5,.,.,TRBV4-2
CASSPAGQANYGYTF,TRBJ1-2,.,TRBD1,TRBV18
CASSQVSLDVQRAEAFF,TRBJ1-1,.,.,TRBV4-2
CASIKELGKNIQYF,TRBJ2-4,.,.,TRBV2
CASSLRSSGVETQYF,TRBJ2-5,.,TRBD2,TRBV7-7
CASSLVASGIPYEQYF,TRBJ2-7,.,TRBD2,TRBV5-1
CASSVGIGAGTDTQYF,TRBJ2-3,.,.,TRBV9
CASSVGGIAGVGQETQYF,TRBJ2-5,.,TRBD2,TRBV9
CASSPIAGTDTQYF,TRBJ2-3,.,.,TRBV4-2
CASSYSRGLADNEQFF,TRBJ2-1,.,TRBD2,TRBV6-5
CASRITTSEYNEQFF,TRBJ2-1,.,TRBD2,TRBV5-1
CASSPLSNTKAFF,TRBJ1-1,.,.,TRBV5-1
CASSSGGSEAFF,TRBJ1-1,.,.,TRBV28
CASQGAVNTGELFF,TRBJ2-2,.,TRBD1,TRBV14
CASSPQVTATREGGANVLTF,TRBJ2-6,.,.,TRBV12-1
CASSLGRGSQETQYF,TRBJ2-5,.,TRBD2,TRBV11-2
CASSRKTGGNYGYTF,TRBJ1-2,.,TRBD1,TRBV5-1
CAISDSDKNYGYTF,TRBJ1-2,.,.,TRBV10-3
CASSKGTGVVDTEAFF,TRBJ1-1,.,TRBD1,TRBV9
CASSYGGFSSGANVLTF,TRBJ2-6,.,TRBD2,TRBV19
CASSRAGGEGHEQYF,TRBJ2-7,.,TRBD2,TRBV7-2
CASSYSGQAINGELFF,TRBJ2-2,.,.,TRBV6-6
CASSPDRDYGYTF,TRBJ1-2,.,TRBD1,TRBV5-4
CASSTTGTGYEQYF,TRBJ2-7,.,TRBD1,TRBV7-9
CASSISRGQGAGQPQHF,TRBJ1-5,.,TRBD1,TRBV19
CASSTPGTGAGELFF,TRBJ2-2,.,TRBD1,TRBV25-1
CASSLDRGSYEQYF,TRBJ2-7,.,TRBD1,TRBV7-2
CASSLGLPGQGGNEQFF,TRBJ2-1,.,TRBD1,TRBV13
CASSVGLGNTIYF,TRBJ1-3,.,.,TRBV9
CASSGRRVTNEKLFF,TRBJ1-4,few,.,TRBV28
CASSWTAKNTEAFF,TRBJ1-1,once,.,TRBV27
CSVRGSGQQYF,TRBJ2-7,.,.,TRBV29-1
CASRRAGSAETQYF,TRBJ2-5,.,.,TRBV28